The next 21 T cell receptor beta chains were all read from a single sample in a study of memory CD4+ T cells and cytomegalovirus serostatus. The sort gate was single viable CD3+CD4+CD8-CD45RO+ cells for memory CD4+ T cells. Data came from immunoSEQ multiplex PCR; TCRdb stores just in-frame clones and leaves some out. Of under 100,000 clones listed, over 80% were seen once; the top ten hold around 0.73%. Material: memory CD4+ T cells from blood. These receptors came from an adult in good health and CMV-seronegative.

The chain uses TRBV4-1 and TRBJ1-4; 8 bases line up with TRBD1. This CDR3 region has 17 residues. Unmatched junction bases numbered 15, after V lost 5 bases and J lost 7 bases. Per germline, CDR1 MGHRA and CDR2 YSYEKL. The CDR3 is CASSGHPRGQGREKLFF. In DNA, the CDR3 is TGCGCCAGCAGCGGACATCCGAGAGGACAGGGTCGTGAAAAACTGTTTTTT.

The chain has TRBV5-1 and TRBJ1-6; D is uncertain. The CDR3 runs to 15 residues. Germline V gives CDR1 SGHRS, CDR2 YFSETQ. Trimming removed 4 bases from V and 5 bases from J, with 13 bases in between. CDR3 loop: CASSLGPADNSPLHF. CDR3 nucleotide sequence: TGCGCCAGCAGCCTCGGCCCAGCAGATAATTCACCCCTCCACTTT.

V and J are TRBV21-1 and TRBJ1-4; the table gives TRBD1 as D, unverified against the DNA. TRBV21-1 is a pseudogene. The CDR3 loop spans 20 amino acids. CDR3 DNA: TGTGCCAGCAGTATACCAAAACTCCGGGACAGGGAGCAGGCTAATGAAAAACTGTTTTTT. This encodes CASSIPKLRDREQANEKLFF.

This chain uses TRBV12-5 with TRBJ1-1; D remains unclear. The germline V gene encodes CDR1 LGHNT and CDR2 FRNRAP. This CDR3 has 17 amino acids. V lost 6 bases to trimming and J lost 0 bases, with 20 bases between them. CDR3 sequence (DNA): TGTGCTAGTGGGGTCCCACCGTGGGGTTCCATGAACACTGAAGCTTTCTTT. Protein: CASGVPPWGSMNTEAFF.

The rearrangement joins TRBV29-1 to TRBJ1-2; D unclear. The length of the CDR3 is 12 residues. The V gene lost 1 base and the J gene lost 1 base, with 4 bases spanning the gap. Germline V lookup: CDR1 SQVTM, CDR2 ANQGSEA. The CDR3 here is CSVEVFNYGYTF. The CDR3 nucleotides are TGCAGCGTTGAAGTATTTAACTATGGCTACACCTTC.

The V and J genes are TRBV9 and TRBJ1-1; 9 nucleotides line up with TRBD1. The germline gives CDR1 SGDLS, CDR2 YYNGEE. The CDR3 covers 16 residues. V dropped 5 bases and J dropped 4; count of bases not matched to a gene: 12. CDR3 DNA sequence: TGTGCCAGCAGTGCTCCCGGGACAGGGTTGGGCACTGAAGCTTTCTTT. Protein: CASSAPGTGLGTEAFF.

The chain carries TRBV5-1 and TRBJ1-5; D may be TRBD1 (5 bases). The CDR3 has 16 residues. V lost 4 bases to trimming and J lost 1 base, with 15 bases between them. Germline-derived CDR1 and CDR2 are SGHRS and YFSETQ. The CDR3 region has the DNA TGCGCCAGCAGCAGTGGGGTAGGGGAGAGCAATCAGCCCCAGCATTTT. Its protein product is CASSSGVGESNQPQHF.

V is TRBV11-2 and J is TRBJ2-1; D remains ambiguous. Per the germline V gene, CDR1 is SGHAT and CDR2 is FQNNGV. V lost 1 base to trimming and J lost 2 bases, with 6 bases between them. The length of the CDR3 is 14 residues. CDR3 nucleotides: TGTGCCAGCAGCTTAGTGGGCGCCTACAATGAGCAGTTCTTC. Protein: CASSLVGAYNEQFF.

This clone was seen only a few times. This chain joins TRBV4-3 and TRBJ1-1, with D maybe TRBD1 (6 bases). The germline CDR1 and CDR2 sequences are LGHNA and YSLEER. The CDR3 has 15 amino acids. The ends were cut back, 2 bases at V and 4 bases at J, with 14 bases in the middle. The CDR3 DNA sequence: TGCGCCAGCAGCCAACAGTACCGGGACACCACTGAAGCTTTCTTT. The encoded protein is CASSQQYRDTTEAFF.

The gene calls are TRBV19 and TRBJ2-2; TRBD1 might be the D (6 bases). The CDR3 has 15 residues. Germline lookup yields CDR1 LNHDA and CDR2 SQIVND (reference sequence). V was cut by 5 bases and J by 1 base, with 11 bases left in between. In DNA form, the CDR3 reads TGTGCCAGTAGTCCGGGACATTTGAACACCGGGGAGCTGTTTTTT. Its translation is CASSPGHLNTGELFF.

The J gene is TRBJ2-1, the V gene TRBV7-3; D not certain. Germline V gene data show CDR1 as SGHTA and CDR2 as FQGTGA. V lost 5 bases and J 5 bases, leaving 10 bases between the germline ends. There are 13 residues in the CDR3. The CDR3 DNA is TGTGCCAGCAGCCCCCAACCGCACAATGAGCAGTTCTTC. Translation gives CASSPQPHNEQFF.

This clone has just one count. The chain combines TRBV19 with TRBJ1-2; D gene uncertain. V was shortened by 5 bases and J by 8 bases, with 9 bases between the two germline ends. This CDR3 is built from 11 residues. The germline gives CDR1 LNHDA, CDR2 SQIVND (reference sequence). CDR3 sequence: CASSSPGGYTF. The CDR3 nucleotides are TGTGCCAGTAGTTCCCCGGGCGGCTACACCTTC.

The chain has TRBV18 and TRBJ1-6; 11 nucleotides align to TRBD1. The CDR3 runs 16 residues. The V and J ends lost 2 bases and 9 bases, in that order; junction bases with no gene match: 6. Per germline, CDR1 KGHSH and CDR2 LQKENI. The CDR3 sequence is CASSPNPGTGGSPLHF. DNA for the CDR3: TGTGCCAGCTCACCAAACCCCGGGACAGGGGGTTCACCCCTCCACTTT. The full variable domain, completed using reference TRBV18 and TRBJ1-6, is NAGVMQNPRHLVRRRGQEARLRCSPMKGHSHVYWYRQLPEEGLKFMVYLQKENIIDESGMPKERFSAEFPKEGPSILRIQQVVRGDSAAYFCASSPNPGTGGSPLHFGNGTRLTVT.

The CDR3 DNA reads TGTGCCAGCAGTGAAGCAGGGACCGGAGTCTACGAGCAGTACTTC. Translation gives CASSEAGTGVYEQYF. This chain joins TRBV6-1 and TRBJ2-7; D assignment may be TRBD1 or TRBD2 (5 bases each). The CDR3 length is 15 residues. Germline V gene data show CDR1 as MNHNS and CDR2 as SASEGT. Trimming took off 0 bases at V and 3 bases at J, with 12 bases between the two ends.

V usage is TRBV30 and J usage is TRBJ1-2, with TRBD1 identical over 9 bases. CDR3 length equals 11 residues. The trim removed 7 bases at V and 5 bases at J, leaving 2 bases unmatched. CDR1 is GTSNPN and CDR2 is SVGIG in the germline V gene (reference sequence). Here the CDR3 reads CASTGGYGYTF. In DNA, the CDR3 is TGTGCCTCGACAGGGGGGTATGGCTACACCTTC.

The chain employs TRBV10-2 and TRBJ2-7; 8 nucleotides align to TRBD1. Germline values: CDR1 WSHSY, CDR2 SAAADI. CDR3 length: 13 residues. V lost 6 bases and J lost 3; bases outside the gene matches: 4. CDR3 bases: TGCGCCAGCAGCCGGGACAGGTACTACGAGCAGTACTTC. This encodes CASSRDRYYEQYF.

V is TRBV7-9 and J is TRBJ1-3; TRBD1 agrees at 7 bases. The CDR3 extends over 16 amino acids. The trim removed 8 bases at V and 0 bases at J, leaving 10 bases unmatched. Germline values: CDR1 SEHNR, CDR2 FQNEAQ (reference sequence). The DNA for the CDR3 is TGTGCCAGCGATAGAGGGGGCAGCGGCTCTGGAAACACCATATATTTT. This codes for CASDRGGSGSGNTIYF.

The chain has TRBV6-5 and TRBJ1-4, with 9 bases that match TRBD1. Trimming at V came to 6 bases and at J to 7 bases, leaving 6 bases not matched to a gene. Germline V gene sequence: CDR1 MNHEY, CDR2 SVGAGI. This CDR3 spans 14 amino acids. CDR3 amino acids: CASRTGGSSEKLFF. Here the CDR3 DNA reads TGTGCCAGCAGAACAGGGGGCAGTTCTGAAAAACTGTTTTTT.

The V gene is TRBV7-2, the J gene TRBJ1-1; 7 bases line up with TRBD1. Trimming at V came to 5 bases and at J to 6 bases, leaving 21 bases not matched to a gene. CDR1 is SGHTA, CDR2 FQGNSA, per germline. This CDR3 is built from 18 residues. The CDR3 is CASSQLGTGDLRRPEAFF. CDR3 DNA: TGTGCCAGCAGCCAGTTGGGTACAGGGGACCTCAGAAGGCCTGAAGCTTTCTTT.

On this clone: Compared with germline, one end of the junction differs, possibly owing to a read error. V is TRBV18 and J is TRBJ1-5; tentative D call: TRBD1 (5 bases). CDR1 is KGHSH and CDR2 is LQKENI in the germline V gene. CDR3 size: 12 residues. In nucleotides, the CDR3 is TGTGCCAGCTCACCATCGTCAGGGACTGTGGATTTT. It yields the protein CASSPSSGTVDF. Full variable domain (remainder filled in from reference TRBV18 and TRBJ1-5): NAGVMQNPRHLVRRRGQEARLRCSPMKGHSHVYWYRQLPEEGLKFMVYLQKENIIDESGMPKERFSAEFPKEGPSILRIQQVVRGDSAAYFCASSPSSGTVDFGDGTRLSIL.

V gene TRBV19 combines with J gene TRBJ1-5; 9 bases are a match to TRBD1. Germline CDR1 LNHDA, CDR2 SQIVND (reference sequence). CDR3 size: 13 residues. Unmatched junction bases numbered 3, after V lost 5 bases and J lost 7 bases. The CDR3 sequence: CASSSQGAQPQHF. DNA of the CDR3: TGTGCCAGTAGTTCACAGGGGGCCCAGCCCCAGCATTTT.